This passage covers 23 T cell receptor beta chains from one sample sequenced in a study of naive and memory T cell subsets (dated by TCRdb to about 2017). A robust, sensitive protocol for the amplification, sequencing and analysis of TCRs was described in the study, in which 3' ligation of a UMI-containing oligonucleotide to TCR cDNA was used. The library was generated by 5' RACE. Reads for this sample came from an Illumina MiSeq. The ligated cDNA was amplified in four rounds of PCR with nested alpha and beta constant region primers together with the SP2 primer. TCRdb reanalyzed the raw reads on its own, using fastp at Q25 for trimming and MiXCR for clone calling, and kept in-frame beta chains. Rows are combined by CDR3 protein, so each entry shows the most common genes and DNA. Within this sample are approximately 32,000 distinct CDR3 sequences, with 16% of them counted one time only. Of the sample, roughly 2.6% is held by the ten largest clones.

The receptors originated from a female donor in good health.

This chain connects TRBV12-3 or TRBV12-4 to TRBJ2-1; D is perhaps TRBD1 (6 bases). Trimming cost V 8 bases and J 9 bases, with 17 bases left between them. The CDR3 contains 13 residues. CDR3 sequence reads: CASLNGGLSEQFF. The DNA for the CDR3 is TGTGCCAGCCTCAATGGGGGCCTTAGTGAGCAGTTCTTC.

This clonotype was detected ten times or more. The chain combines TRBV29-1 with TRBJ2-5; 7 bases are shared with TRBD2. V lost 3 bases, J lost 2 bases, and 6 bases stayed unmatched. CDR1 and CDR2 (germline): SQVTM, ANQGSEA. CDR3 length: 14 amino acids. CDR3 sequence (DNA): TGCAGCGTTGACCCGGGGACTAATCAAGAGACCCAGTACTTC. Protein sequence: CSVDPGTNQETQYF.

There are many counts of this clonotype. The chain employs TRBV6-6 and TRBJ2-7, with 9 bases identical to TRBD1. Trimming removed 6 bases from V and 5 bases from J; junction bases left unmatched: 8. The V gene's germline CDR1 is MNHNY and CDR2 SVGAGI (reference sequence). This CDR3 spans 14 amino acids. The CDR3 is CASRKPGQGDEQYF. The CDR3 nucleotides are TGTGCCAGCAGGAAACCGGGACAGGGTGACGAGCAGTACTTC.

In this sample, this clonotype turned up many times. The chain carries TRBV20-1 and TRBJ2-1; 9 bases are a match to TRBD1. The trim removed 4 bases at V and 14 bases at J, leaving 9 bases unmatched. CDR3 size: 12 residues. Germline V CDR1 and CDR2: DFQATT, SNEGSKA (reference sequence). The CDR3 DNA reads as TGCAGTGCTAAGGACAGGGGCTTTTTGGAGTTCTTC. This codes for CSAKDRGFLEFF.

This clonotype was picked up a small number of times. This chain links TRBV6-6 with TRBJ2-3; 7 bases match TRBD1. Germline V gene sequence: CDR1 MNHNY, CDR2 SVGAGI (reference sequence). J lost 0 bases, V lost 7 bases, and 13 bases had no gene match. This CDR3 has 17 residues. The DNA for the CDR3 is TGTGCCAGCACCTCAAGGGCAGGGGGAACTAGCACAGATACGCAGTATTTT. It is translated as CASTSRAGGTSTDTQYF.

This clonotype was counted a few times. V gene TRBV6-2 or TRBV6-3 combines with J gene TRBJ2-7, with 8 bases matching TRBD1. CDR3 length equals 13 residues. The V segment lost 6 bases and the J segment 5 bases; nucleotides outside the gene matches: 6. Germline V gene sequence: CDR1 MNHEY, CDR2 SVGEGT. The CDR3 DNA is TGTGCCAGCAGGAGGACAGGGACCAACGAGCAGTACTTC. Translation gives CASRRTGTNEQYF.

This clonotype showed up just a few times. The chain uses TRBV6-6 and TRBJ1-5; D gene uncertain. Per germline, CDR1 MNHNY and CDR2 SVGAGI (reference sequence). V lost 1 base and J 0 bases, leaving 4 bases between the germline ends. The CDR3 has 14 amino acids. Here the CDR3 reads CASSYLNSNQPQHF. CDR3 DNA sequence: TGTGCCAGCAGTTACTTAAATAGCAATCAGCCCCAGCATTTT.

This clonotype was detected a few times. This chain joins TRBV6-5 and TRBJ2-3, with 9 nucleotides matching TRBD1. The CDR3 sequence is 16 residues long. V trimming: 2 bases; J trimming: 5 bases; junction bases outside the gene matches: 8. Per the germline V gene, CDR1 is MNHEY and CDR2 is SVGAGI. CDR3 sequence: CASSYGGTGKGDTQYF. CDR3 in DNA: TGTGCCAGCAGTTACGGCGGGACAGGGAAAGGAGATACGCAGTATTTT.

This rearrangement joins TRBV20-1 to TRBJ1-5; tentatively, D is TRBD1 (5 bases). Germline V gene sequence: CDR1 DFQATT, CDR2 SNEGSKA (reference sequence). The V and J ends lost 6 bases and 2 bases respectively, with 8 bases between them. This CDR3 is 12 amino acids long. The CDR3 DNA follows: TGCAGTGCAGGGGTGGGCAATCAGCCCCAGCATTTT. It encodes CSAGVGNQPQHF.

This clonotype has at least ten counts. This chain joins TRBV20-1 and TRBJ2-5, with D perhaps matching TRBD1 or TRBD2 (6 bases each). V dropped 7 bases and J dropped 5 bases, with 20 bases sitting between them. This CDR3 comprises 14 residues. Germline CDR1 DFQATT, CDR2 SNEGSKA (reference sequence). This chain's CDR3 is CSGERSRGGETQYF. The CDR3 coding sequence is TGCAGTGGAGAAAGGTCCAGGGGAGGCGAGACCCAGTACTTC.

In this sample, this clonotype is medium-sized. For the CDR3, the DNA is TGTGCCAGCAGTGAAGCAGGACAGGGTGTCTATGGCTACACCTTC. This gives the protein CASSEAGQGVYGYTF. The chain has TRBV2 and TRBJ1-2; 8 nucleotides line up with TRBD1. V lost 0 bases, J lost 4 bases, and 4 bases stayed unmatched. Germline V CDR1 and CDR2: SNHLY, FYNNEI. The length of the CDR3 is 15 residues.

Many counts were recorded for this clonotype. The chain's CDR3 is CSVEEDKGGNTIYF. CDR3 sequence (DNA): TGCAGCGTTGAAGAGGACAAGGGCGGAAACACCATATATTTT. The V call is TRBV29-1, the J call TRBJ1-3; a weak D match, TRBD1 (5 bases). The CDR3 is made up of 14 amino acids. V shed 0 bases and J shed 4 bases, with 10 bases lying between them. CDR1 SQVTM and CDR2 ANQGSEA come from the germline V gene.

This clonotype was counted at least ten times. The rearrangement links TRBV12-3 or TRBV12-4 to TRBJ2-3, with D uncertain. The ends were cut back, 2 bases at V and 4 bases at J, with 4 bases in the middle. The CDR3 is made up of 12 amino acids. Here the CDR3 reads CASSLSADTQYF. CDR3 sequence (DNA): TGTGCCAGCAGTTTAAGCGCAGATACGCAGTATTTT.

This clonotype was counted at least ten times. The chain has TRBV20-1 and TRBJ2-1; unclear D gene. V was clipped by 6 bases and J by 5 bases, with 14 bases between them. The CDR3 sequence is 13 residues long. Germline V CDR1 and CDR2: DFQATT, SNEGSKA (reference sequence). The CDR3 nucleotides read TGCAGTGCCCCTAACTACCCCAACAATGAGCAGTTCTTC. Protein: CSAPNYPNNEQFF.

The rearrangement joins TRBV6-2 or TRBV6-3 to TRBJ1-1, with 7 bases identical to TRBD1. With V trimmed by 9 bases and J by 4 bases, 8 bases remained unmatched. The CDR3 contains 13 residues. Germline-derived CDR1 and CDR2 are MNHEY and SVGEGT. CDR3 region: CASRMTGSTEAFF. CDR3 sequence (DNA): TGTGCCAGTCGTATGACAGGGAGCACTGAAGCTTTCTTT.

This clonotype was seen ten or more times. The CDR3 reads CASSPGSGSGYTF. CDR3 sequence (DNA): TGTGCCAGCAGCCCCGGGTCGGGGAGTGGCTACACCTTC. This chain connects TRBV6-5 to TRBJ1-2; unclear D gene. This CDR3 is 13 amino acids long. The germline V gene has CDR1 MNHEY and CDR2 SVGAGI. V dropped 6 bases and J dropped 7 bases, with 15 bases sitting between them.

This clonotype was picked up a small number of times. This sequence joins TRBV7-2 and TRBJ2-3; no reliable D call. CDR3 length: 14 amino acids. V lost 5 bases, J lost 1 base, and 10 bases lay in between. The germline CDR1 and CDR2 sequences are SGHTA and FQGNSA. CDR3 region: CASSPRSRTDTQYF. The CDR3 DNA sequence: TGTGCCAGCAGCCCCCGTAGCCGCACAGATACGCAGTATTTT.

The genes are TRBV10-3 and TRBJ1-1; 8 bases match TRBD1. Germline V gene sequence: CDR1 ENHRY, CDR2 SYGVKD. This CDR3 spans 17 amino acids. Germline trimming cut 3 bases from V and 7 bases from J; bases unmatched to any gene: 16. The CDR3 DNA sequence: TGTGCCATCAGTGATATCGAGACAGGGGCGGACGGTGGTGAAGCTTTCTTT. Protein: CAISDIETGADGGEAFF.

This clonotype has at least ten counts. The V and J genes are TRBV2 and TRBJ1-5; D uncertain. The V gene lost 4 bases and the J gene lost 6 bases, with 7 bases spanning the gap. The CDR3 sequence is 12 residues long. Germline V gives CDR1 SNHLY, CDR2 FYNNEI. In DNA, the CDR3 is TGTGCCAGCAGTGGCGCAGCTCAGCCCCAGCATTTT. This translates into CASSGAAQPQHF.

This clonotype was found many times. The rearrangement links TRBV7-2 to TRBJ1-5; perhaps TRBD1 as D (5 bases). The CDR3 spans 15 residues. Trimming cost V 4 bases and J 2 bases, with 12 bases left between them. From germline, CDR1 is SGHTA and CDR2 FQGNSA. In DNA form, the CDR3 reads TGTGCCAGCAGCTCCCCCGACAGTGGCAATCAGCCCCAGCATTTT. Protein product: CASSSPDSGNQPQHF.

There are many counts of this clonotype. The genes are TRBV10-1 and TRBJ2-1; D is unclear. The CDR3 runs to 13 residues. Germline lookup yields CDR1 WNHNN and CDR2 SYGVQD (reference sequence). Trimming removed 0 bases from V and 2 bases from J, with 2 bases in between. CDR3 coding DNA: TGCGCCAGCAGTGAGTCCCCCTACAATGAGCAGTTCTTC. Protein: CASSESPYNEQFF.

This clonotype appeared many times. V and J are TRBV6-1 and TRBJ2-5, with 7 bases identical to TRBD2. V trimming: 5 bases; J trimming: 0 bases; junction bases outside the gene matches: 9. This CDR3 spans 16 amino acids. Germline CDR1 is MNHNS and CDR2 is SASEGT. The CDR3 here is CASSWRRGSHQETQYF. Here the CDR3 DNA reads TGTGCCAGCAGTTGGAGGCGGGGGTCACACCAAGAGACCCAGTACTTC.

The table lists this clonotype with a few counts. The chain couples TRBV15 to TRBJ1-1, with D maybe TRBD1 (6 bases). The CDR3 spans 20 residues. V was trimmed by 0 bases and J by 13 bases, leaving 36 bases between them. From germline, CDR1 is LNHNV and CDR2 YYDKDF (reference sequence). The CDR3 here is CATSRDQRTVMARSLLGGFF. The CDR3 nucleotides read TGTGCCACCAGCAGAGACCAAAGGACGGTGATGGCAAGGTCCTTGCTAGGGGGTTTCTTT.